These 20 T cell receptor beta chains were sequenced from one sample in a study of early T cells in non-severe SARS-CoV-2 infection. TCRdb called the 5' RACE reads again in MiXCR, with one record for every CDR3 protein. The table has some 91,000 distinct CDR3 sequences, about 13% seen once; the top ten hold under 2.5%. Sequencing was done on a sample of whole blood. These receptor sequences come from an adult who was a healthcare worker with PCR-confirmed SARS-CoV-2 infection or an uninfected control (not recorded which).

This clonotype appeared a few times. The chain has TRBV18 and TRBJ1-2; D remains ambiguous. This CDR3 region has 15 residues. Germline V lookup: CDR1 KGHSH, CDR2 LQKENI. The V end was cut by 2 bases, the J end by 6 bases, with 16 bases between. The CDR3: CASSPSQELSDGYTF. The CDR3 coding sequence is TGTGCCAGCTCACCATCGCAGGAGCTTAGTGATGGCTACACCTTC. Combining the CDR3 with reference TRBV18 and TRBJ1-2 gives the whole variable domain NAGVMQNPRHLVRRRGQEARLRCSPMKGHSHVYWYRQLPEEGLKFMVYLQKENIIDESGMPKERFSAEFPKEGPSILRIQQVVRGDSAAYFCASSPSQELSDGYTFGSGTRLTVV.

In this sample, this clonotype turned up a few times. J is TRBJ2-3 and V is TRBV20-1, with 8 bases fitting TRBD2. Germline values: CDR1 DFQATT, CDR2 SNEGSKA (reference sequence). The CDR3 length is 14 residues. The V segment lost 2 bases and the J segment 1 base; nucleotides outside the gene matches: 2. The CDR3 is CSARRSGGTDTQYF. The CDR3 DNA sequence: TGCAGTGCTAGACGTAGCGGGGGCACAGATACGCAGTATTTT.

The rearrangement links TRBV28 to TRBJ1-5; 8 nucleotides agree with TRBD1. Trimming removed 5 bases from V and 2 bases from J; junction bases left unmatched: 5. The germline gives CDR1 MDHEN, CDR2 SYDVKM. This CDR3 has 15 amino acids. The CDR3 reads CASSQGAKGNQPQHF. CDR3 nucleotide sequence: TGTGCCAGCAGTCAGGGGGCGAAGGGCAATCAGCCCCAGCATTTT. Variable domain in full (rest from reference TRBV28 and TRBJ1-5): DVKVTQSSRYLVKRTGEKVFLECVQDMDHENMFWYRQDPGLGLRLIYFSYDVKMKEKGDIPEGYSVSREKKERFSLILESASTNQTSMYLCASSQGAKGNQPQHFGDGTRLSIL.

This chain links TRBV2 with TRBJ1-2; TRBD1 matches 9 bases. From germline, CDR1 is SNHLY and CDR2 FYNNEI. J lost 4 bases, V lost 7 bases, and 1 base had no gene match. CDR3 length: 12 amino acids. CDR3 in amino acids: CASTGQGYGYTF. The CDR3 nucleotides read TGTGCCAGCACGGGACAGGGCTATGGCTACACCTTC.

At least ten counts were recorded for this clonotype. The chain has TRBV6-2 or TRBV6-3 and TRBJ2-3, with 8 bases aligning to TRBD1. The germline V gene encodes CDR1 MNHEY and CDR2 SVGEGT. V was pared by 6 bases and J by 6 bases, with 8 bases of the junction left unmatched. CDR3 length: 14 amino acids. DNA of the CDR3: TGTGCCAGCAGAGACAGGGGCGCGGGGGATACGCAGTATTTT. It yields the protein CASRDRGAGDTQYF.

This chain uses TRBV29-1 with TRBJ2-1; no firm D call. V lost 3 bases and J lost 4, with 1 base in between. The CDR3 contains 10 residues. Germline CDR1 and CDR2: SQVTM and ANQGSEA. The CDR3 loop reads CSVDYNEQFF. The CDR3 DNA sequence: TGCAGCGTTGATTACAATGAGCAGTTCTTC.

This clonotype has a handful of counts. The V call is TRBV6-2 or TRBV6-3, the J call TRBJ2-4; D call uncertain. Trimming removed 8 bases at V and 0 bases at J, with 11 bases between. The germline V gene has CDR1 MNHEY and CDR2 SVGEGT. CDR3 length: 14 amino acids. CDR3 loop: CASGKQIAKNIQYF. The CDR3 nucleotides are TGTGCCAGCGGGAAGCAGATAGCCAAAAACATTCAGTACTTC.

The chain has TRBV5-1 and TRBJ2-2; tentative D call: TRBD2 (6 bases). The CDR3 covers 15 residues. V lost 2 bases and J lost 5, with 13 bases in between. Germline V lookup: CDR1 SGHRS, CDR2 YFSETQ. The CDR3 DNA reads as TGCGCCAGCAGCTTTGTGGGGCTAGCGACCGGGGAGCTGTTTTTT. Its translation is CASSFVGLATGELFF.

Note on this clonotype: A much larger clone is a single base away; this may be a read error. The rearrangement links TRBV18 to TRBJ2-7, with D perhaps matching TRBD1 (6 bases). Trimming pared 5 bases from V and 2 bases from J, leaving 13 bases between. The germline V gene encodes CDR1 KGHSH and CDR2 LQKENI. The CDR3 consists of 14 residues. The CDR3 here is CASSSRQDPYEQYF. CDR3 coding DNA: TGTGCCAGCTCATCGCGACAGGATCCCTACGAGCAGTACTTC.

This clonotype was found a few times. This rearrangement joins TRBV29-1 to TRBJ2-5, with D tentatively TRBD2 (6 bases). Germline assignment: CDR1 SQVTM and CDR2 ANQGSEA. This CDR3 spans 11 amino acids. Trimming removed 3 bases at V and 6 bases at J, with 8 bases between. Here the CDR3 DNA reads TGCAGCGTTGACGGAGGGCAGACCCAGTACTTC. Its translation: CSVDGGQTQYF. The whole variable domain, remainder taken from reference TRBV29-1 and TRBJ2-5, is SAVISQKPSRDICQRGTSLTIQCQVDSQVTMMFWYRQQPGQSLTLIATANQGSEATYESGFVIDKFPISRPNLTFSTLTVSNMSPEDSSIYLCSVDGGQTQYFGPGTRLLVL.

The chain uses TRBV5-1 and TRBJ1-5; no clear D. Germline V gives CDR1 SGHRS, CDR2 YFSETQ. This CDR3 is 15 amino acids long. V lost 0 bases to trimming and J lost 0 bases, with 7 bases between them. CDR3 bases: TGCGCCAGCAGCTTGGGGGAAAATAGCAATCAGCCCCAGCATTTT. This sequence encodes CASSLGENSNQPQHF. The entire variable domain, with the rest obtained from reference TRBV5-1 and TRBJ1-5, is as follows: KAGVTQTPRYLIKTRGQQVTLSCSPISGHRSVSWYQQTPGQGLQFLFEYFSETQRNKGNFPGRFSGRQFSNSRSEMNVSTLELGDSALYLCASSLGENSNQPQHFGDGTRLSIL.

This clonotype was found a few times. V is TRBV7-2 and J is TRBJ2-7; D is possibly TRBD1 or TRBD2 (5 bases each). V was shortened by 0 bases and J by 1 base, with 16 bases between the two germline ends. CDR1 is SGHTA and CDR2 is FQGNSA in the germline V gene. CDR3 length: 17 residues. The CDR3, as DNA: TGTGCCAGCAGCTTAGCCTTGCAGGGAGTAATTTCCTACGAGCAGTACTTC. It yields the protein CASSLALQGVISYEQYF.

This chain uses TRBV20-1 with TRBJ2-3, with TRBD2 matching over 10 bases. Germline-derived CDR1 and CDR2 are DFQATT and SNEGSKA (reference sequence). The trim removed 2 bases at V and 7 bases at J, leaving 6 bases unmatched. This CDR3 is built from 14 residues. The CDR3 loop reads CSARSSGGYYTQYF. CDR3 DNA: TGCAGTGCTAGAAGTAGCGGGGGGTACTATACGCAGTATTTT.

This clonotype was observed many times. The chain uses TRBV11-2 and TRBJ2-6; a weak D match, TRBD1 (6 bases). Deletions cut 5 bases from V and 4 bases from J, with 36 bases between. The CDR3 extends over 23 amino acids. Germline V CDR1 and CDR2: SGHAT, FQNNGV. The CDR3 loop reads CASSLTRGVWGSLESVGANVLTF. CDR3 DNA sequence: TGTGCCAGCAGCCTTACCAGGGGTGTGTGGGGGAGCCTTGAGTCCGTCGGGGCCAACGTCCTGACTTTC.

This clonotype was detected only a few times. The CDR3: CSAFDALYEQYF. CDR3 DNA: TGCAGCGCCTTCGATGCCCTCTACGAGCAGTACTTC. The chain is built from TRBV29-1 and TRBJ2-7; D remains ambiguous. CDR3 size: 12 residues. Deletions cut 7 bases from V and 3 bases from J, with 13 bases between. Germline lookup yields CDR1 SQVTM and CDR2 ANQGSEA.

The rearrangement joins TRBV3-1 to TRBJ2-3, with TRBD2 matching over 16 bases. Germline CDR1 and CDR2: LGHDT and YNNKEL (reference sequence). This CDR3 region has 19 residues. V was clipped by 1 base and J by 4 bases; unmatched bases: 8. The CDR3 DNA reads TGTGCCAGCAGCCAAGGTGCCGGGACTAGCGGGGGGGCTGCAGATACGCAGTATTTT. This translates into CASSQGAGTSGGAADTQYF.

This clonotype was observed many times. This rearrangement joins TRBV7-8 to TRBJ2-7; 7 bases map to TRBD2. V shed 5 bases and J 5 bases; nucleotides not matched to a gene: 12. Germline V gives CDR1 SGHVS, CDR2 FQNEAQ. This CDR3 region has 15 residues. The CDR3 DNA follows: TGTGCCAGCAGCCAGTGGGGGGGGAAGAAGGACGAGCAGTACTTC. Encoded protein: CASSQWGGKKDEQYF.

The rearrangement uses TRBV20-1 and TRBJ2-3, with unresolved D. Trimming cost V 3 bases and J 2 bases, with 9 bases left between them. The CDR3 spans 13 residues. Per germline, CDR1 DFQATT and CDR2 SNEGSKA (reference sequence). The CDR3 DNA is TGCAGTGCTAGGGGCTCCAACACAGATACGCAGTATTTT. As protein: CSARGSNTDTQYF.

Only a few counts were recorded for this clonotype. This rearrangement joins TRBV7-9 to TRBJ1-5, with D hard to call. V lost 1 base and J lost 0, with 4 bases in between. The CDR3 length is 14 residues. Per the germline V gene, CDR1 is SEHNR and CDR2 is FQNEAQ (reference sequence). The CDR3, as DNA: TGTGCCAGCAGCTTAGATCATAGCAATCAGCCCCAGCATTTT. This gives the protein CASSLDHSNQPQHF.

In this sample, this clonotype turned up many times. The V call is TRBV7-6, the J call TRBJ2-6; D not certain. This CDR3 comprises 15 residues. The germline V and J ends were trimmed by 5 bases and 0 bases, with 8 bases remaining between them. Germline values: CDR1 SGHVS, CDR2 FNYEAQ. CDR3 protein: CASSAQRSGANVLTF. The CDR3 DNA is TGTGCCAGCAGCGCACAGCGCTCTGGGGCCAACGTCCTGACTTTC. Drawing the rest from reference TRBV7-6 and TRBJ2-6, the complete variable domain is GAGVSQSPRYKVTKRGQDVALRCDPISGHVSLYWYRQALGQGPEFLTYFNYEAQQDKSGLPNDRFSAERPEGSISTLTIQRTEQRDSAMYRCASSAQRSGANVLTFGAGSRLTVL.